This T cell receptor (beta chain) is drawn from a study of T-cell reconstitution after alpha-beta-depleted transplantation in children (dated by TCRdb to about 2016). Study-wide context: T-cell immune reconstitution after TCRalphabeta/CD19-depleted allogeneic hematopoietic cell transplantation in children was quantitatively tracked in the study by means of TCR repertoire profiling.

The sample's treatment or condition label, decoded: allogeneic hematopoietic cell transplantation with graft depleted of TCRalphabeta T cells and CD19 B cells. The children who served as transplant recipients had been given grafts of TCRalphabeta/CD19-depleted allogeneic hematopoietic cells. Study-level results and caveats: In some patients, the high TCRbeta diversity seen at day 60 was put down to recipient T cells and intrathymic progenitors that had survived conditioning. Over the following months the frequencies of hyperexpanded clones went down, and after one year T-cell counts and TCRbeta diversity were mostly credited to newly produced T cells. About two months after transplant, the apparently early recovery of alphabetaT-cell counts reportedly depended on just several hundred clones that had expanded rapidly and came from non-depleted graft cells.

Library preparation was by PCR. Sequencing was performed on an Illumina HiSeq 2500. To normalize quantification of the TCRbeta repertoire, the TCR libraries were built with molecular barcoding that relied on unique molecular identifiers. In-frame beta chains were kept once TCRdb had trimmed the public reads at Q25 with fastp and called clones with MiXCR. When rows share a CDR3 protein, they turn into one entry using the most common DNA and genes. The sample contains about a million distinct CDR3 sequences, around 30% of them found a single time. Jointly, the top ten make up over 25% of the sample. Points on this clonotype: The specificity of this receptor is unknown. Per-base quality was not reported, and no clone a single base away is much larger than it.

The CDR3 measures 15 amino acids from cysteine to phenylalanine. CDR3 DNA only is kept here, 45 bases in frame from base 1. The germline V gene encodes CDR1 DFQATT and CDR2 SNEGSKA (reference sequence). A distance of 14 bases separates the germline ends of V and J, which lose 4 bases and 0 bases respectively. This chain is built from TRBV20-1 and TRBJ2-3, with the D gene too uncertain to name. The sample consisted of PBMCs, mostly from graft donor cells, taken 360 days after TCRalphabeta/CD19-depleted stem cell transplant. The receptor was derived from a boy younger than two who had a stem cell transplant for SCID, so the T cells may come from the graft donor. Here is the DNA: TGCAGTGCTATCCGGTCGACGTATAGCACAGATACGCAGTATTTT. Its amino acids are CSAIRSTYSTDTQYF.